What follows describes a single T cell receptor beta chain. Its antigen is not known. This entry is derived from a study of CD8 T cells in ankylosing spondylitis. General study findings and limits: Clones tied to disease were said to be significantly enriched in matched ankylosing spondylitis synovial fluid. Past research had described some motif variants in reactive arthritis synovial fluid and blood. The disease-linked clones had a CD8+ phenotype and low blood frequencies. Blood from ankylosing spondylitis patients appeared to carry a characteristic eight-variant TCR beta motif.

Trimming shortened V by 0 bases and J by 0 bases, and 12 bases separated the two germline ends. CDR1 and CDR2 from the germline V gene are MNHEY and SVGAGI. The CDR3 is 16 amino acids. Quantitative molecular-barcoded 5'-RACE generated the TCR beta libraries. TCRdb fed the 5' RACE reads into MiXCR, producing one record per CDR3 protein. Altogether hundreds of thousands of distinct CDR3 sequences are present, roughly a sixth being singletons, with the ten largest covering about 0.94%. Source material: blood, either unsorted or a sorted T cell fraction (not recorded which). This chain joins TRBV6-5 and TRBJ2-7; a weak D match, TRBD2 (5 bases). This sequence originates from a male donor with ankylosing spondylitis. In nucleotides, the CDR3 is TGTGCCAGCAGTTACTCGTCGGCGGGCAGCTCCTACGAGCAGTACTTC. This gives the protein CASSYSSAGSSYEQYF.